This TCR beta chain was retrieved from a study of cytomegalovirus exposure and HLA in healthy donors. On the study more broadly: The 90 to 150 validation repertoires and the approximately 670 first-cohort repertoires shared a platform, a later analysis reported.

Study-level findings and limits: Altogether, 150 to 200 TCR beta chains were recorded as cytomegalovirus-associated.

In the case of this clone: The antigen is unknown.

The method was immunoSEQ multiplex PCR; TCRdb's version includes in-frame clones alone and lacks a portion of them. Here the sample spans some 49,000 clones, about 94% being singletons. This CDR3 is 15 amino acids long. V gave up 3 bases and J gave up 5 bases, with 17 bases separating them. Germline V gene data show CDR1 as SGHDN and CDR2 as FVKESK. The V and J genes are TRBV14 and TRBJ2-7; D not certain. The clonotype was recovered from a woman aged 18-29 years in good health and CMV-seropositive. Specimen: PBMCs. The CDR3 nucleotides are TGTGCCAGCAGCCAGCGGCGAAGTCCCGGTAACGAGCAGTACTTC. Its translation: CASSQRRSPGNEQYF. Filled out from reference TRBV14 and TRBJ2-7, the complete variable domain reads EAGVTQFPSHSVIEKGQTVTLRCDPISGHDNLYWYRRVMGKEIKFLLHFVKESKQDESGMPNNRFLAERTGGTYSTLKVQPAELEDSGVYFCASSQRRSPGNEQYFGPGTRLTVT.